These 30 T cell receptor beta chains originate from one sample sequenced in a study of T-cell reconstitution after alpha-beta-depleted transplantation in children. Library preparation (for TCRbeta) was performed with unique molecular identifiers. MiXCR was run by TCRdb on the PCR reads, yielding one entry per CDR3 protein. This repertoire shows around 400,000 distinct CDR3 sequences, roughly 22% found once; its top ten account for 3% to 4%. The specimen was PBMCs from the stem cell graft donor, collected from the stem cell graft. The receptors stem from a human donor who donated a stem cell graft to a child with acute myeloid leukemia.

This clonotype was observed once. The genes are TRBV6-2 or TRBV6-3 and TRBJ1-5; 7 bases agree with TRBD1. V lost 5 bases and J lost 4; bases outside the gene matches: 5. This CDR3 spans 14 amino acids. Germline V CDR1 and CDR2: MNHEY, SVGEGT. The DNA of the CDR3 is TGTGCCAGCAGTCTACAGACAGGGAATCAGCCCCAGCATTTT. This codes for CASSLQTGNQPQHF.

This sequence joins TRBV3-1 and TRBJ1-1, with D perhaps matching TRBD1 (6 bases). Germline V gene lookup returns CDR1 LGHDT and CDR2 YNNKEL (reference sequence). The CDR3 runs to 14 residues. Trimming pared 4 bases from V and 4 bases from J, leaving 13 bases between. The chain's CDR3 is CASSPEDRFTEAFF. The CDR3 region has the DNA TGTGCCAGCAGCCCGGAGGACAGATTCACTGAAGCTTTCTTT.

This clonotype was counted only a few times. CDR3 sequence reads: CASTGWDTQYF. Here the CDR3 DNA reads TGTGCCAGCACCGGCTGGGATACGCAGTATTTT. The chain employs TRBV28 and TRBJ2-3, with D unresolved. Germline CDR1 MDHEN, CDR2 SYDVKM. CDR3 length: 11 residues. V was trimmed by 7 bases and J by 6 bases, leaving 8 bases between them.

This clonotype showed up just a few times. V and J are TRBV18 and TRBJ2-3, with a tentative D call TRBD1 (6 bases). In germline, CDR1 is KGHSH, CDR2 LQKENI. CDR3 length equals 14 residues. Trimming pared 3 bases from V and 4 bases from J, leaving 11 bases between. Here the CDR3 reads CASSPPGVSDTQYF. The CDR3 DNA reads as TGTGCCAGCTCACCCCCAGGGGTCTCAGATACGCAGTATTTT.

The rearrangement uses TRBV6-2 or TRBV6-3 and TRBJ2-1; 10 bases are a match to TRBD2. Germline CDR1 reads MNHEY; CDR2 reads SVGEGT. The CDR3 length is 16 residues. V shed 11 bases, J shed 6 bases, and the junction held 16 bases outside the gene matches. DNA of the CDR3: TGTGCCCCTTACCTAACTAGCGGGATGATTTGCAATGAGCAGTTCTTC. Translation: CAPYLTSGMICNEQFF.

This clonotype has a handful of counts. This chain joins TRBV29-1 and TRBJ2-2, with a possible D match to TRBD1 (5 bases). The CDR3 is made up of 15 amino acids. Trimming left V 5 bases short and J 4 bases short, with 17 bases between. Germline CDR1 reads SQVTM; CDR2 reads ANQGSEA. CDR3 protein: CSVLGQGSITGELFF. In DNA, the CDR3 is TGCAGCGTTCTGGGTCAGGGCTCGATCACCGGGGAGCTGTTTTTT.

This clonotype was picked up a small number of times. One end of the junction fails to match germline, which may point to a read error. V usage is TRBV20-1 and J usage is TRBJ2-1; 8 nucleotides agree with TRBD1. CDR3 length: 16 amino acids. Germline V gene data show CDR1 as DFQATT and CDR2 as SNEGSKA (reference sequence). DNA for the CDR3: TGCTGTGCTAAATGGACAGGGCGACGGTCCTACAATGAGCAGTTCTTC. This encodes CCAKWTGRRSYNEQFF.

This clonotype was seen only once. The CDR3, as DNA: TGTGCCAGCAGCCAAGACTCATCTCAGTTTTTTAGCGGGGCCTACAATGAGCAGTTCTTC. Translated, it gives CASSQDSSQFFSGAYNEQFF. The chain recombines TRBV14 with TRBJ2-1; 8 bases match TRBD2. Germline V gene lookup returns CDR1 SGHDN and CDR2 FVKESK. This CDR3 has 20 amino acids. J was trimmed by 2 bases and V by 0 bases; bases with no gene match: 15.

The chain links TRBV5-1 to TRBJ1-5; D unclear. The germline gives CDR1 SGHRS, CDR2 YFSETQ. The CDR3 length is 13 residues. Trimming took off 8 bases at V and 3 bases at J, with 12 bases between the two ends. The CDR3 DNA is TGCGCCAGTGCCCTCGACCTCAATCAGCCCCAGCATTTT. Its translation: CASALDLNQPQHF.

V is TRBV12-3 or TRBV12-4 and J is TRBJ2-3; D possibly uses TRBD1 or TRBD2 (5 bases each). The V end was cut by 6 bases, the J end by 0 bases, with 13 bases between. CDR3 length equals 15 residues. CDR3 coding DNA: TGTGCCAGCAGCTCCGGGACCTATAGCACAGATACGCAGTATTTT. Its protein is CASSSGTYSTDTQYF.

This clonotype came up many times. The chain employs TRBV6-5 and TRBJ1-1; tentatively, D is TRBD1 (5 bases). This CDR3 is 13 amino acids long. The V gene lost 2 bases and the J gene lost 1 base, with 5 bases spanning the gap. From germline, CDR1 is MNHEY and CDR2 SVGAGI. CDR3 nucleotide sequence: TGTGCCAGCAGTTACAGGGGGAACACTGAAGCTTTCTTT. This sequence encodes CASSYRGNTEAFF.

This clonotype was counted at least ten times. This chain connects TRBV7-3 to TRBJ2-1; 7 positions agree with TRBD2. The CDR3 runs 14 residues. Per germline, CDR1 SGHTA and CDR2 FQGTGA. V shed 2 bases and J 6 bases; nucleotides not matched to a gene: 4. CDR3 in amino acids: CASSLSSSGNEQFF. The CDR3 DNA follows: TGTGCCAGCAGCTTATCCTCTAGCGGCAATGAGCAGTTCTTC.

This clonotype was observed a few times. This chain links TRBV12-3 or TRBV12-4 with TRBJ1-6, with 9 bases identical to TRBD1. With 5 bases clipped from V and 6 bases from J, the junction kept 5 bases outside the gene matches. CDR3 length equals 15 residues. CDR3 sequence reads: CASSRQGETNSPLHF. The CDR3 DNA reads TGTGCCAGCAGTAGACAGGGGGAGACTAATTCACCCCTCCACTTT.

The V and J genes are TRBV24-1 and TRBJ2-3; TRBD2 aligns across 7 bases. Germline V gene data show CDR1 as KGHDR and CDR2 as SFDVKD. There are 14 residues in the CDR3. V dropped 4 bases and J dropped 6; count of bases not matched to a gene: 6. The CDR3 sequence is CATSERGREDTQYF. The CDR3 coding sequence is TGTGCCACCAGTGAAAGAGGGCGGGAGGATACGCAGTATTTT.

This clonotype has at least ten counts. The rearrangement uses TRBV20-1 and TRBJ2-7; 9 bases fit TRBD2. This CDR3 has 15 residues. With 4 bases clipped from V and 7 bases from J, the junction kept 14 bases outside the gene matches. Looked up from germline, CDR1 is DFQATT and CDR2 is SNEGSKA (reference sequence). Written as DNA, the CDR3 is TGCAGTGCTAACCCCTTAGCGGGAGCTCGGCGGGAGCAGTACTTC. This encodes CSANPLAGARREQYF.

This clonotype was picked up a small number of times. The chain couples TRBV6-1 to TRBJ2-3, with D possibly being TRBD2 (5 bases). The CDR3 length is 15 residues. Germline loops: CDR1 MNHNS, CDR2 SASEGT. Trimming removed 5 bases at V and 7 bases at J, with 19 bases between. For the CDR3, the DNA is TGTGCCAGCAGTCGGACCGCCGGGGATCTGCATACGCAGTATTTT. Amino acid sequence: CASSRTAGDLHTQYF.

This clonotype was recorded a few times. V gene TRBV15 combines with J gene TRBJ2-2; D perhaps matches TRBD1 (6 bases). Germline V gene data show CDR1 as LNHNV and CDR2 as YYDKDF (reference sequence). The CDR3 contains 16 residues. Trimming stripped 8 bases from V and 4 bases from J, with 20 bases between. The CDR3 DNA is TGTGCCACCGCCTCGGCCGGGACACTTACCACCGGGGAGCTGTTTTTT. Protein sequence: CATASAGTLTTGELFF.

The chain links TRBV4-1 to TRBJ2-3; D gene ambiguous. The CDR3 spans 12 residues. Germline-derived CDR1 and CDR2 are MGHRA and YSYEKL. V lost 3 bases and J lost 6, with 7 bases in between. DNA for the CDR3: TGCGCCAGCAGCCATAATTGGGATACGCAGTATTTT. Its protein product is CASSHNWDTQYF.

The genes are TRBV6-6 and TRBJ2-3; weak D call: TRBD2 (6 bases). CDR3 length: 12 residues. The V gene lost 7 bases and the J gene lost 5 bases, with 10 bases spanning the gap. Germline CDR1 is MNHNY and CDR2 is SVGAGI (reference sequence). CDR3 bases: TGTGCCAGCACGGGAGCGGTAGATACGCAGTATTTT. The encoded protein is CASTGAVDTQYF.

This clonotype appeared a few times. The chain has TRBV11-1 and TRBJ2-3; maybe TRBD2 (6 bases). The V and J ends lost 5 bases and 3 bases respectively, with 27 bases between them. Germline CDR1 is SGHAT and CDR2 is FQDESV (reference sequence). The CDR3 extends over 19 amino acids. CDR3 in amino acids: CASSPNRGTSRDPTDTQYF. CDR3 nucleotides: TGTGCCAGCAGCCCCAACCGGGGTACTAGCAGGGACCCGACAGATACGCAGTATTTT.

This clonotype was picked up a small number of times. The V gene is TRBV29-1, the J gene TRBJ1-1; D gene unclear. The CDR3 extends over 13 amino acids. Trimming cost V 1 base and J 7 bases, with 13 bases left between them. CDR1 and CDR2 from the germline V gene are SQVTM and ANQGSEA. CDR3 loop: CSVEGLRRVEAFF. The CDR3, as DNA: TGCAGCGTTGAAGGTCTTCGACGGGTTGAAGCTTTCTTT.

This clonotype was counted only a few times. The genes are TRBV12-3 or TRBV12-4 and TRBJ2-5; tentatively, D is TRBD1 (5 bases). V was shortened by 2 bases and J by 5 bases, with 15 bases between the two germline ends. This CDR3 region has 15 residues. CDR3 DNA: TGTGCCAGCAGTTTATCTTCTCAGGGTCCCGAGACCCAGTACTTC. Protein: CASSLSSQGPETQYF.

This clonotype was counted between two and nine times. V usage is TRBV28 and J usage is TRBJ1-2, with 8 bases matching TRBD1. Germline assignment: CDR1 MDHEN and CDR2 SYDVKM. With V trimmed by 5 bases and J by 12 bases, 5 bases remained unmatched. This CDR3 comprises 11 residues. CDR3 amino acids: CASSPGGLHTF. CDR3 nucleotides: TGTGCCAGCAGTCCAGGGGGCTTGCACACCTTC.

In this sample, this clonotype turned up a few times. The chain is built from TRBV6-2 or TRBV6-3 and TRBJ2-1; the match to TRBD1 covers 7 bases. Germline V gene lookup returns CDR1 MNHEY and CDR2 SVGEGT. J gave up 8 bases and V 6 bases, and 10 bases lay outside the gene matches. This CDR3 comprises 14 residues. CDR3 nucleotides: TGTGCCAGCAGCTTCCAGACAGGGTACGATGAGCAGTTCTTC. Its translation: CASSFQTGYDEQFF.

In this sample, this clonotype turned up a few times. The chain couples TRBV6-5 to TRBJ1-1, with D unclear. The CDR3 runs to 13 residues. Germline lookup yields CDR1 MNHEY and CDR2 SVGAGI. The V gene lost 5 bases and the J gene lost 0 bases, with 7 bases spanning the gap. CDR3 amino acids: CASSNNMNTEAFF. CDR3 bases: TGTGCCAGCAGTAACAACATGAACACTGAAGCTTTCTTT.

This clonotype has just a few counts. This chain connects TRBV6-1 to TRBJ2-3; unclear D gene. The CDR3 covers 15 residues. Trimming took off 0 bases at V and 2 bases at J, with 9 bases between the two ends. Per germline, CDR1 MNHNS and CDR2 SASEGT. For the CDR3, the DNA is TGTGCCAGCAGTGAAGCATGGGGTGACACAGATACGCAGTATTTT. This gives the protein CASSEAWGDTDTQYF.

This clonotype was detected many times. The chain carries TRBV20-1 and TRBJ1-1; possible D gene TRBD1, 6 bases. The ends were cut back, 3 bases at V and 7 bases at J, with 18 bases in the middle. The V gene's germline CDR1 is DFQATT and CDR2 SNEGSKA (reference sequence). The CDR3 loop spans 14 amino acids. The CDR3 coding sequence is TGCAGTGCTAGGGAAATTGGGGGCGGAGGTGAAGCTTTCTTT. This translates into CSAREIGGGGEAFF.

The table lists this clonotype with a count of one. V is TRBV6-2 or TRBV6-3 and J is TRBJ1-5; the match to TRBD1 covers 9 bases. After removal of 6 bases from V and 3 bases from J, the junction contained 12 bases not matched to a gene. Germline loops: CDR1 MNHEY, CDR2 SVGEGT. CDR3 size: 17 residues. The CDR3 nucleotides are TGTGCCAGCAGCCCTTCTCCCGGGACAGGGTTCAATCAGCCCCAGCATTTT. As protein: CASSPSPGTGFNQPQHF.

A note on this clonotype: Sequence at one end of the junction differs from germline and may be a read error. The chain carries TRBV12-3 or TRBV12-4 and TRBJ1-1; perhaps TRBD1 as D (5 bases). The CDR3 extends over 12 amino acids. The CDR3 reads CASRSGTVEVFF. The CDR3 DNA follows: TGTGCCAGCAGGTCCGGGACTGTAGAAGTTTTCTTT.

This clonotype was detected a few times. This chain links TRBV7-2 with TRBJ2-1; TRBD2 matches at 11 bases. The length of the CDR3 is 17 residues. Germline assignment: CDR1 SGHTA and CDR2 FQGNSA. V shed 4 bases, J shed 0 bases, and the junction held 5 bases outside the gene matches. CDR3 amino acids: CASSSGTSGNSYNEQFF. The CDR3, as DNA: TGTGCCAGCAGCTCTGGGACTAGCGGTAACTCCTACAATGAGCAGTTCTTC.